These 16 T cell receptor beta chains share one sample of origin, sequenced in a study of shared clonotypes between healthy human individuals. Libraries were prepared by immunoSEQ multiplex PCR; TCRdb keeps only in-frame clonotypes and omits some of them. The sample lists about 1 million clones, roughly 80% occurring once. Sequencing was performed on memory CD4+ T cells sorted from blood. Regarding subset: CD45RA-negative fraction. All receptors come from a man aged 18 to 29 in good health.

On this clone: This sample includes further DNA sequences coding for the same CDR3. V and J are TRBV7-2 and TRBJ1-6, with D hard to call. Trimming cost V 1 base and J 0 bases, with 10 bases left between them. Germline assignment: CDR1 SGHTA and CDR2 FQGNSA. The CDR3 sequence is 17 residues long. CDR3 DNA: TGTGCCAGCAGCTTAGGTTCGGGGAGCTCCTATAATTCACCCCTCCACTTT. Amino acid sequence: CASSLGSGSSYNSPLHF.

The chain recombines TRBV18 with TRBJ1-5; a weak D match, TRBD1 (5 bases). The CDR3 consists of 21 residues. Trimming stripped 4 bases from V and 7 bases from J, with 35 bases between. From germline, CDR1 is KGHSH and CDR2 LQKENI. The CDR3 bases are TGTGCCAGCTCACAACCATGCGGGGGACTGCACAGGATGTCGACGGGCCAGCCCCAGCATTTT. This gives the protein CASSQPCGGLHRMSTGQPQHF.

This chain links TRBV7-9 with TRBJ2-7; TRBD1 aligns across 7 bases. The junction had 4 bases not matched to a gene; V was cut back by 8 bases and J by 3 bases. CDR1 and CDR2 from the germline V gene are SEHNR and FQNEAQ (reference sequence). The CDR3 length is 12 residues. Written as DNA, the CDR3 is TGTGCCAGCCTTGGGACAGACTACGAGCAGTACTTC. Protein product: CASLGTDYEQYF.

The sample holds a few counts of this clone. The chain uses TRBV4-3 and TRBJ2-3; maybe TRBD2 (6 bases). In germline, CDR1 is LGHNA, CDR2 YSLEER. Trimming removed 4 bases at V and 4 bases at J, with 21 bases between. The CDR3 loop spans 17 amino acids. The CDR3 DNA is TGCGCCAGCAGCCGTGGAGGAGGGATCCCGGGATCAGATACGCAGTATTTT. Residues: CASSRGGGIPGSDTQYF.

The chain has TRBV5-1 and TRBJ1-1, with TRBD1 matching 9 bases. Trimming at V came to 4 bases and at J to 4 bases, leaving 5 bases not matched to a gene. The germline V gene encodes CDR1 SGHRS and CDR2 YFSETQ. This CDR3 is 14 amino acids long. The CDR3: CASSPTGGSTEAFF. DNA of the CDR3: TGCGCCAGCAGCCCGACAGGGGGGAGCACTGAAGCTTTCTTT.

This clone was detected once. V and J are TRBV28 and TRBJ2-1; no definite D call. V was cut by 7 bases and J by 5 bases, with 18 bases left in between. The germline V gene encodes CDR1 MDHEN and CDR2 SYDVKM. The CDR3 has 15 residues. CDR3: CASIPGGGGDNEQFF. The CDR3 DNA reads as TGTGCCAGCATCCCAGGTGGCGGTGGGGACAATGAGCAGTTCTTC.

The chain is built from TRBV10-3 and TRBJ2-7; D may match TRBD1 or TRBD2 (5 bases each). Germline assignment: CDR1 ENHRY and CDR2 SYGVKD. V was cut by 3 bases and J by 0 bases, with 9 bases left in between. There are 14 residues in the CDR3. The CDR3 coding sequence is TGTGCCATCAGTGATACAGGACTCTCCTACGAGCAGTACTTC. Amino acid sequence: CAISDTGLSYEQYF.

With respect to this clone: A much bigger clone sits one base away, suggesting this may be a read error. This rearrangement joins TRBV19 to TRBJ1-1; 9 bases line up with TRBD1. Germline V gene data show CDR1 as LNHDA and CDR2 as SQIVND (reference sequence). Losses at the gene ends were 4 bases for V and 1 base for J; bases not matched to a gene: 1. This CDR3 is built from 14 residues. The CDR3 coding sequence is TGTGCCAGTAGTAGGGGACAGGGGAACACTGAAGCTTTCTTT. Its protein product is CASSRGQGNTEAFF.

This sequence joins TRBV7-2 and TRBJ2-5; maybe TRBD2 (5 bases). The CDR3 consists of 14 residues. Germline-derived CDR1 and CDR2 are SGHTA and FQGNSA. Trimming removed 2 bases from V and 2 bases from J, with 9 bases in between. CDR3 residues: CASSLSPGQETQYF. In DNA form, the CDR3 reads TGTGCCAGCAGCTTATCCCCGGGACAAGAGACCCAGTACTTC.

The chain uses TRBV11-2 and TRBJ2-3; no clear D gene. The V gene's germline CDR1 is SGHAT and CDR2 FQNNGV. Trimming stripped 0 bases from V and 2 bases from J, with 6 bases between. The CDR3 length is 14 residues. Here the CDR3 reads CASSLERTTDTQYF. In DNA, the CDR3 is TGTGCCAGCAGCTTAGAGCGGACCACAGATACGCAGTATTTT.

This clone was found a few times. V is TRBV5-4 and J is TRBJ2-2; 10 nucleotides agree with TRBD2. Looked up from germline, CDR1 is SGHNT and CDR2 is YYREEE (reference sequence). The J segment lost 4 bases and the V segment lost 0 bases, leaving 3 bases of the junction unmatched. The CDR3 is 16 residues long. The CDR3 reads CASSLAASGGTGELFF. In nucleotides, the CDR3 is TGTGCCAGCAGCTTGGCCGCTAGCGGGGGCACCGGGGAGCTGTTTTTT.

The chain is built from TRBV19 and TRBJ1-6; perhaps TRBD1 as D (6 bases). Per the germline V gene, CDR1 is LNHDA and CDR2 is SQIVND (reference sequence). V lost 0 bases to trimming and J lost 8 bases, with 29 bases between them. CDR3 length equals 21 residues. The CDR3 coding sequence is TGTGCCAGTAGTATAGACTCTAAGGAGAAGTGGATAACAGGGCTACATTCACCCCTCCACTTT. It specifies CASSIDSKEKWITGLHSPLHF.

The V call is TRBV19, the J call TRBJ1-1, with 7 bases lining up with TRBD1. This CDR3 comprises 13 residues. Germline assignment: CDR1 LNHDA and CDR2 SQIVND (reference sequence). Unmatched junction bases numbered 5, after V lost 5 bases and J lost 5 bases. The DNA for the CDR3 is TGTGCCAGTAGTCAAGGGGGCCGGACTGAAGCTTTCTTT. The encoded protein is CASSQGGRTEAFF.

This clone has just a few counts. J is TRBJ2-1 and V is TRBV7-2; TRBD2 agrees at 15 bases. The CDR3 has 19 amino acids. The germline gives CDR1 SGHTA, CDR2 FQGNSA. V gave up 5 bases and J gave up 0 bases; unmatched junction bases: 8. CDR3 loop: CASSIGTSGGWASYNEQFF. In DNA form, the CDR3 reads TGTGCCAGCAGCATCGGGACTAGCGGGGGGTGGGCCTCCTACAATGAGCAGTTCTTC.

The chain recombines TRBV18 with TRBJ1-5, with TRBD1 identical over 8 bases. The CDR3 covers 17 residues. The junction had 10 bases not matched to a gene; V was cut back by 3 bases and J by 3 bases. Germline values: CDR1 KGHSH, CDR2 LQKENI. CDR3 in DNA: TGTGCCAGCTCACCCCCAACCGGGACAGGTTACAATCAGCCCCAGCATTTT. Translation: CASSPPTGTGYNQPQHF.

The gene calls are TRBV9 and TRBJ1-2; maybe TRBD1 (5 bases). Trimming left V 6 bases short and J 6 bases short, with 18 bases between. The germline CDR1 and CDR2 sequences are SGDLS and YYNGEE. The CDR3 consists of 14 residues. The CDR3 loop is CASNEPGRKNGYTF. The DNA of the CDR3 is TGTGCCAGCAACGAACCGGGACGAAAGAATGGCTACACCTTC.